The entry below describes one T cell receptor beta chain. This clonotype was counted ten times or more. The specificity of this receptor is unknown. There are no base qualities to consult, and no much larger clone falls within one base. The data stem from a study of T-cell memory formation after mild COVID-19 (dated by TCRdb to the early 2020s). Looking at the study overall: TCR sequence clusters from the two donors were largely donor specific. Two young, previously healthy adult volunteers made up the cohort, one male and one female. In a couple of donors, T-cell clones that expanded and contracted after mild COVID-19 were tracked by sequencing TCRalpha and TCRbeta repertoires over time. The investigation overall reported the following: The study included only two mild cases, and larger cohorts that include severe cases with pre-infection samples were judged to be necessary. Clones contracting from day 15 to 85 had balanced CD4/CD8 phenotypes, while a second wave expanding from day 15 to 37 was biased towards CD4+. SARS-CoV-2 specificity of the second-wave clones peaking on day 37 was not confirmed. Some responding clones were found in pre-infection memory, which suggests that pre-existing cross-reactive memory T cells took part in the SARS-CoV-2 response. Contracting CD4+ clones were located mainly in the CM and EM memory subsets, whereas CD8+ clones were found to be enriched in EMRA.

V is clipped by 6 bases and J by 3 bases, and the sequence between their germline boundaries is 12 bases long. There are 13 amino acids in the CDR3, from cysteine to phenylalanine inclusive. The retained sequence is limited to the CDR3, 39 bases, with the frame set at the first base. The germline V gene (reference sequence) yields LNHNV for CDR1 and YYDKDF for CDR2. Instrument used: Illumina NovaSeq 6000. TCRalpha and TCRbeta cDNA libraries were constructed by 5'RACE with constant-segment primers, with sample barcodes and unique molecular identifiers being introduced. Trizol reagent was used to extract RNA from every sample. The libraries were amplified in two PCR steps, and the second step added a second sample barcode and Illumina TruSeq adapters. The libraries were sequenced on an Illumina NovaSeq using 2 x 150 bp paired-end reads. For the original study's pipeline: With migec v1.2.7, reads were demultiplexed and then collapsed into UMI-guided consensus sequences. Using mixcr v2.1.11, UMI consensuses were aligned to TRA and TRB V and J templates and then assembled into clonotypes. A clonotype was counted as expanded or contracted only if both edgeR and NoisET called the change significant, with noise models trained on biological replicates. For edgeR calls, a false discovery rate-adjusted p below 0.01 and a log2 fold-change threshold of 1 were applied. As an exploratory analysis of dynamics, max-normalized trajectories of the 1000 most abundant clonotypes were examined by PCA with hierarchical clustering. Separately sequenced CD4+ and CD8+ repertoires were used to assign a CD4 or CD8 phenotype to each responding clone. TCRdb ran its own pipeline on the public reads, namely fastp trimming at Q25 and MiXCR clone calling, and kept in-frame beta chains. All rows with the same CDR3 protein become a single entry with the most common DNA and genes. It is TCRdb's table, rather than the study itself, that gives the V and J calls and clone size. The sample table holds some 40,000 distinct CDR3 sequences, of which about 6.1% were seen once. The ten largest make up around 0.81% of the sample.

PBMCs were isolated by Ficoll-Paque density gradient centrifugation. The specimen sequenced was PBMCs or a T cell subset sorted from them (not recorded which). Recombination linked TRBV15 to TRBJ2-7, and perhaps TRBD1 as D gene, on 6 matching bases. The TCR was taken from an adult who had mild COVID-19 (a few samples of this study predate the infection). The sample titles of this study are shuffled in the database, so cell type and time point are left out. At the DNA level, the sequence is TGTGCCACCAGTCCGACAGGCAGCTACGAGCAGTACTTC. It encodes CATSPTGSYEQYF. Supplemented by the reference TRBV15 and TRBJ2-7 proteins around the CDR3, the complete variable domain is DAMVIQNPRYQVTQFGKPVTLSCSQTLNHNVMYWYQQKSSQAPKLLFHYYDKDFNNEADTPDNFQSRRPNTSFCFLDIRSPGLGDTAMYLCATSPTGSYEQYFGPGTRLTVT.